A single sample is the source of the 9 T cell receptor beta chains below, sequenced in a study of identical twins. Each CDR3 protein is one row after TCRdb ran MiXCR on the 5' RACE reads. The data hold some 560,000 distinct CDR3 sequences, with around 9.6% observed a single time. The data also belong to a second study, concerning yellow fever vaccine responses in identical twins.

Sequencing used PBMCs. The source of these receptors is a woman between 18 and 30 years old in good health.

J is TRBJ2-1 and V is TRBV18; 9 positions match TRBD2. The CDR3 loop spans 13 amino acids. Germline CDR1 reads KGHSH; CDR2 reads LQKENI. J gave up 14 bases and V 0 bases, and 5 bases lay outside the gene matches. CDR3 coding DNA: TGTGCCAGCTCACCACCGACCAGGACTAGCGAGTTCTTC. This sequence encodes CASSPPTRTSEFF.

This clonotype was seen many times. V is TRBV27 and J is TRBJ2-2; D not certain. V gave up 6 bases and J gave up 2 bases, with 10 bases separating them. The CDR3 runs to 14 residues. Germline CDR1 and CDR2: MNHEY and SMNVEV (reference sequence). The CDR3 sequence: CASSSLENTGELFF. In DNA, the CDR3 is TGTGCCAGCAGCTCGTTAGAAAACACCGGGGAGCTGTTTTTT.

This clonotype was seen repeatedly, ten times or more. CDR3 nucleotides: TGTGCCAGCAGCCGGCAGACAGGGAGCTCCTACAATGAGCAGTTCTTC. Protein product: CASSRQTGSSYNEQFF. This chain links TRBV14 with TRBJ2-1; 7 nucleotides agree with TRBD1. The germline V gene encodes CDR1 SGHDN and CDR2 FVKESK. This CDR3 is 16 amino acids long. Trimming at V came to 4 bases and at J to 0 bases, leaving 6 bases not matched to a gene.

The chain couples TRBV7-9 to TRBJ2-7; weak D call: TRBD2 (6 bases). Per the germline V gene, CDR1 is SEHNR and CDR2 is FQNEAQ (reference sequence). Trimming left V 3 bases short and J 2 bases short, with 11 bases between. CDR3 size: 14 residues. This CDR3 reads CASSFLAETYEQYF. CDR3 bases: TGTGCCAGCAGCTTTTTAGCGGAAACCTACGAGCAGTACTTC. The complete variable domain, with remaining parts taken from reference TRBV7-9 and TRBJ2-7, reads DTGVSQNPRHKITKRGQNVTFRCDPISEHNRLYWYRQTLGQGPEFLTYFQNEAQLEKSRLLSDRFSAERPKGSFSTLEIQRTEQGDSAMYLCASSFLAETYEQYFGPGTRLTVT.

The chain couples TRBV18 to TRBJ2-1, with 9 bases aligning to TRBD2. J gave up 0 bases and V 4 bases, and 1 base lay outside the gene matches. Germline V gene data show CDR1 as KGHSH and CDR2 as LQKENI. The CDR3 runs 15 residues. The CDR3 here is CASSQRGDSYNEQFF. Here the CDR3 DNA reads TGTGCCAGCTCACAGCGGGGGGACTCCTACAATGAGCAGTTCTTC.

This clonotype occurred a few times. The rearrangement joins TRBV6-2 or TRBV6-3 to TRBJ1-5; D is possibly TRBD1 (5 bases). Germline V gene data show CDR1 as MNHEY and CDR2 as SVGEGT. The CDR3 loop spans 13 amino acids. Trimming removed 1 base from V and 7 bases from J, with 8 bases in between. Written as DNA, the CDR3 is TGTGCCAGCAGTTACTTGGGACTCCAGCCCCAGCATTTT. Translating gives CASSYLGLQPQHF.

The CDR3 sequence is CASTHRTSGRTYNEQFF. CDR3 in DNA: TGTGCCAGCACCCACCGCACTAGCGGGAGGACCTACAATGAGCAGTTCTTC. V usage is TRBV3-1 and J usage is TRBJ2-1; 12 nucleotides line up with TRBD2. Trimming cost V 7 bases and J 2 bases; bases outside gene matches: 9. The CDR3 runs to 17 residues. Germline lookup yields CDR1 LGHDT and CDR2 YNNKEL (reference sequence).

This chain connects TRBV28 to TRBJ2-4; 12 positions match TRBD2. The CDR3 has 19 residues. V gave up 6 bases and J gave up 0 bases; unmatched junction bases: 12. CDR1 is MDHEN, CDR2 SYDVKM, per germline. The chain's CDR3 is CASSPVPGLAGQAKNIQYF. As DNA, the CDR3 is TGTGCCAGCAGCCCAGTCCCCGGACTAGCGGGGCAAGCCAAAAACATTCAGTACTTC. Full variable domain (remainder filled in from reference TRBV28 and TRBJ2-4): DVKVTQSSRYLVKRTGEKVFLECVQDMDHENMFWYRQDPGLGLRLIYFSYDVKMKEKGDIPEGYSVSREKKERFSLILESASTNQTSMYLCASSPVPGLAGQAKNIQYFGAGTRLSVL.

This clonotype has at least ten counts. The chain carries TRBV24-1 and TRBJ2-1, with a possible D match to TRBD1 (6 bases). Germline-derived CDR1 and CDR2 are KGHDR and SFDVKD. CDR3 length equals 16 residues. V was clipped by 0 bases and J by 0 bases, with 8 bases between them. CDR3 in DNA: TGTGCCACCAGTGATTTGCGACAGGACTCCTACAATGAGCAGTTCTTC. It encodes CATSDLRQDSYNEQFF.